Each of the 10 T cell receptor beta chains below was sequenced from the same sample in a study of blood T cells in healthy people across ages (dated by TCRdb to 2014 to 2015). Library generation was performed with 5' RACE. For sequencing, an Illumina HiSeq 2500 was employed. The second PCR ran for roughly 7 to 11 cycles and used a J-beta primer mix along with a sample-barcoded 5' primer. TCRdb reran the public reads through fastp at Q25 and MiXCR, keeping productive beta chains. Each entry is one CDR3 protein sequence, shown with its most common DNA and genes. The sample table holds 650,000 to 700,000 distinct CDR3 sequences, of which roughly 32% were seen once. The ten top clones hold roughly 14% of the sample. Input material: blood. Source of these receptors: a woman of 80 years or more in good health. Donor details come from another sample of the same person, matched by shared clones.

Ten or more counts support this clonotype. The rearrangement links TRBV3-1 to TRBJ1-2, with unresolved D. The ends were cut back, 1 base at V and 6 bases at J, with 12 bases in the middle. This CDR3 is 14 amino acids long. The germline V gene encodes CDR1 LGHDT and CDR2 YNNKEL (reference sequence). The CDR3 region has the DNA TGTGCCAGCAGCCAAGGAGCCAGAGGGCATGGCTACACCTTC. This sequence encodes CASSQGARGHGYTF. The full variable domain, with the rest looked up from reference TRBV3-1 and TRBJ1-2, is DTAVSQTPKYLVTQMGNDKSIKCEQNLGHDTMYWYKQDSKKFLKIMFSYNNKELIINETVPNRFSPKSPDKAHLNLHINSLELGDSAVYFCASSQGARGHGYTFGSGTRLTVV.

J is TRBJ2-5 and V is TRBV5-1; the D gene is possibly TRBD1 (5 bases). V was trimmed by 5 bases and J by 2 bases, leaving 13 bases between them. The germline gives CDR1 SGHRS, CDR2 YFSETQ. This CDR3 has 14 residues. CDR3 region: CASSRGNEQETQYF. The CDR3 bases are TGCGCCAGCAGTAGGGGAAACGAACAAGAGACCCAGTACTTC.

This clonotype was counted at least ten times. The rearrangement links TRBV7-8 to TRBJ2-3, with 9 nucleotides matching TRBD2. The J segment lost 0 bases and the V segment lost 2 bases, leaving 9 bases of the junction unmatched. From germline, CDR1 is SGHVS and CDR2 FQNEAQ. This CDR3 has 18 residues. As DNA, the CDR3 is TGTGCCAGCAGCTTACCAGCGAGCGGGAGGACTAGCACAGATACGCAGTATTTT. It encodes CASSLPASGRTSTDTQYF. Combining the CDR3 with reference TRBV7-8 and TRBJ2-3 gives the whole variable domain GAGVSQSPRYKVAKRGQDVALRCDPISGHVSLFWYQQALGQGPEFLTYFQNEAQLDKSGLPSDRFFAERPEGSVSTLKIQRTQQEDSAVYLCASSLPASGRTSTDTQYFGPGTRLTVL.

In the case of this clonotype: Being one base from a much bigger clone, this may be a read error. V gene TRBV5-1 combines with J gene TRBJ2-5; TRBD2 agrees at 9 bases. This CDR3 spans 17 amino acids. Germline V lookup: CDR1 SGHRS, CDR2 YFSETQ. The V and J ends lost 2 bases and 2 bases, in that order; junction bases with no gene match: 10. The CDR3 sequence is CASSFGTSRQPQETQYF. CDR3 in DNA: TGCGCCAGCAGCTTTGGGACTAGCAGGCAACCTCAAGAGACCCAGTACTTC.

Turning to this clonotype: Just one base apart from a much larger clone, this may be a read error. The J gene is TRBJ2-1, the V gene TRBV28; 7 nucleotides align to TRBD1. Germline lookup yields CDR1 MDHEN and CDR2 SYDVKM. The CDR3 has 15 amino acids. In nucleotides, the CDR3 is TGTGCCGGCAGTCCCCGGGACAGTGTCCACAATGAGCAGTTCTTC. This codes for CAGSPRDSVHNEQFF. Full variable domain (outside the CDR3, taken from reference TRBV28 and TRBJ2-1): DVKVTQSSRYLVKRTGEKVFLECVQDMDHENMFWYRQDPGLGLRLIYFSYDVKMKEKGDIPEGYSVSREKKERFSLILESASTNQTSMYLCAGSPRDSVHNEQFFGPGTRLTVL.

The chain links TRBV5-1 to TRBJ2-7; 9 bases line up with TRBD1. The germline CDR1 and CDR2 sequences are SGHRS and YFSETQ. V shed 6 bases and J 1 base; nucleotides not matched to a gene: 5. This CDR3 region has 14 residues. The DNA for the CDR3 is TGCGCCAGCAAAGGGGACAGGGAGTCCTACGAGCAGTACTTC. Translating gives CASKGDRESYEQYF.

This chain uses TRBV30 with TRBJ2-3; D ambiguous. This CDR3 has 16 residues. The germline V and J ends were trimmed by 0 bases and 0 bases, with 13 bases remaining between them. Germline V gene sequence: CDR1 GTSNPN, CDR2 SVGIG (reference sequence). CDR3: CAWSVKAIQSTDTQYF. CDR3 nucleotides: TGTGCCTGGAGTGTGAAGGCCATTCAGAGCACAGATACGCAGTATTTT.

V gene TRBV20-1 combines with J gene TRBJ2-5, with 12 bases identical to TRBD2. Unmatched junction bases numbered 12, after V lost 5 bases and J lost 5 bases. The CDR3 has 16 amino acids. The germline CDR1 and CDR2 sequences are DFQATT and SNEGSKA (reference sequence). The CDR3 spells CSAHLTTSGRSETQYF. CDR3 in DNA: TGCAGTGCTCATCTAACGACTAGCGGGAGATCTGAGACCCAGTACTTC.

This clonotype was picked up many times. V and J are TRBV7-9 and TRBJ1-2; D ambiguous. Per germline, CDR1 SEHNR and CDR2 FQNEAQ (reference sequence). CDR3 length: 14 residues. V was clipped by 1 base and J by 7 bases, with 13 bases between them. CDR3 residues: CASSLGGAGGGYTF. The CDR3 coding sequence is TGTGCCAGCAGCTTAGGCGGTGCCGGAGGTGGCTACACCTTC. Together with reference TRBV7-9 and TRBJ1-2, the CDR3 gives the full variable domain: DTGVSQNPRHKITKRGQNVTFRCDPISEHNRLYWYRQTLGQGPEFLTYFQNEAQLEKSRLLSDRFSAERPKGSFSTLEIQRTEQGDSAMYLCASSLGGAGGGYTFGSGTRLTVV.

This clonotype was observed many times. V is TRBV12-3 or TRBV12-4 and J is TRBJ2-7; no reliable D call. The CDR3 is 13 residues long. Trimming stripped 3 bases from V and 5 bases from J, with 11 bases between. DNA of the CDR3: TGTGCCAGCAGTTTGTCTGGGGTCAACGAGCAGTACTTC. This gives the protein CASSLSGVNEQYF.